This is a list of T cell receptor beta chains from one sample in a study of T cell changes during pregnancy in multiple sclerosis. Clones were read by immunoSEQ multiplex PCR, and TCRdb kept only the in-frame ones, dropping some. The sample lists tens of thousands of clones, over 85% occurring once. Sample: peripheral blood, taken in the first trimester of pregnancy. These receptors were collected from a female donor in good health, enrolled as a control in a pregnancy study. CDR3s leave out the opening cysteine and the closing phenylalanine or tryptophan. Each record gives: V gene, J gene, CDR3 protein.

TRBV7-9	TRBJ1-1	ASSYPTGLFTEAF
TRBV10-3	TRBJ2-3	AIREGAKGTDTQY
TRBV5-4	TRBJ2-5	ASSYGGSGQETQY
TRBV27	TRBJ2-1	ASNRAGVLYNEQF
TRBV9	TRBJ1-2	ASSVALQSYGYT
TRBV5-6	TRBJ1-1	ASSYDRGLNTEAF
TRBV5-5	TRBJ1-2	ASSLGGRNYGYT
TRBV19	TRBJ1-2	ASRPQGQGNSDYGYT
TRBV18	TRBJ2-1	ASSPATGTGDENEQF
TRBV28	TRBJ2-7	ASSFWQEGQY
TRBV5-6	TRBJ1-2	ASSPGTEYGYT
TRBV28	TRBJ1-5	ASKQGNQPQH
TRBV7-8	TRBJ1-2	ASSYRDRIYGYT
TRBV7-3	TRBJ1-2	ASSPGGGASFYGYT
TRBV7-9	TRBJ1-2	ASSWGGTDTNYGYT